The rows below give T cell receptor beta chains drawn from one sample of a study of blood T cells in healthy people across ages. TCRdb fed the 5' RACE reads into MiXCR, producing one record per CDR3 protein. The sample has roughly 640,000 distinct CDR3 sequences; approximately 30% are singletons. Sequencing used blood. The receptors were sampled from an elderly woman in good health. The CDR3 runs from the conserved cysteine through the conserved F or W. The D gene is left open where the match is weak. A row's size may be missing; if present it is once, few, many or a size class.

length | D | J | V | size | CDR3 | DNA
17 | TRBD2 | TRBJ2-2 | TRBV15 | . | CATSGKPSGGVTGERFF | TGTGCCACCAGCGGGAAGCCTAGCGGGGGGGTGACCGGGGAGCGGTTTTTT
15 | . | TRBJ1-5 | TRBV5-1 | . | CASSLESFSNQPQHF | TGCGCCAGCAGCTTGGAGTCCTTTAGCAATCAGCCCCAGCATTTT
16 | TRBD1 | TRBJ2-3 | TRBV9 | many | CASSVVGGQVTDTQYF | TGTGCCAGCAGCGTAGTGGGTGGACAGGTCACAGATACGCAGTATTTT
15 | TRBD1 | TRBJ1-4 | TRBV4-3 | . | CASRGDRAANEKLFF | TGCGCCAGCAGAGGGGACAGGGCAGCTAATGAAAAACTGTTTTTT
18 | TRBD1 | TRBJ2-1 | TRBV18 | many | CASSGQGASPRAYNEQFF | TGTGCCAGCTCAGGCCAGGGGGCTTCTCCTAGGGCCTACAATGAGCAGTTCTTC
14 | . | TRBJ2-7 | TRBV10-3 | once | CAISVGRGTYEQYF | TGTGCCATCAGTGTGGGTAGGGGCACCTACGAGCAGTACTTC
15 | . | TRBJ2-1 | TRBV6-2/TRBV6-3 | many | CASRNYQGLSNEQFF | TGTGCCAGCAGAAACTACCAGGGGCTATCCAATGAGCAGTTCTTC
11 | . | TRBJ1-1 | TRBV7-2 | few | CATSSNTEAFF | TGTGCCACCTCCTCAAACACTGAAGCTTTCTTT
12 | . | TRBJ1-2 | TRBV27 | few | CASRDPGYGYTF | TGTGCCAGCAGGGACCCAGGGTATGGCTACACCTTC
16 | . | TRBJ1-2 | TRBV6-6 | many | CASSYSRGEEGYGYTF | TGTGCCAGCAGTTACTCGAGAGGGGAGGAGGGCTATGGCTACACCTTC
16 | TRBD1 | TRBJ1-2 | TRBV5-1 | . | CASSRGDRGRSNGYTF | TGCGCCAGCAGCCGGGGGGACAGGGGGCGCTCAAATGGCTACACCTTC
13 | . | TRBJ1-4 | TRBV7-3 | few | CASSFRNGEKLFF | TGTGCCAGCAGTTTTCGCAATGGGGAAAAACTGTTTTTT
14 | TRBD1 | TRBJ2-7 | TRBV6-1 | few | CATSPRTGGDEQYF | TGTGCCACCTCGCCCCGGACAGGGGGTGACGAGCAGTACTTC
17 | . | TRBJ2-3 | TRBV15 | many | CATSRAGSKGVGDTQYF | TGTGCCACCAGCAGGGCGGGGTCGAAGGGGGTTGGAGATACGCAGTATTTT
15 | . | TRBJ2-7 | TRBV7-6 | . | CASSSRGVYPYEQYF | TGTGCCAGTAGTTCCAGGGGCGTGTACCCCTACGAGCAGTACTTC
16 | . | TRBJ2-1 | TRBV7-3 | . | CASSSPNGGTRSEQFF | TGTGCCAGCAGCTCCCCCAATGGTGGGACACGAAGTGAGCAGTTCTTC